A selection of T cell receptor beta chains follows, all from one sample in a study of T cell repertoires in cytomegalovirus infection. TCRdb re-analysed the reads in MiXCR, keeping a single row per CDR3 protein. This repertoire shows hundreds of thousands of distinct CDR3 sequences, less than 25% found once; its top ten account for less than 10%. The specimen was CD8+ T cells from PBMCs. The receptors originated from a human donor in good health (CMV status not recorded). Some clones in this sample may be carry-over from other donors' samples. Both conserved end residues are part of each CDR3. A D gene is named only where the DNA matches it firmly. Not every row has a clone size; where given, it reads once, few, many or a size class.

V gene: TRBV5-1
D gene: .
J gene: TRBJ2-7
clone size: .
CDR3 length: 13
CDR3 protein: CASSLRHLDEQYF
CDR3 DNA: TGCGCCAGCAGCTTACGACACCTTGACGAGCAGTACTTC

V gene: TRBV7-8
D gene: .
J gene: TRBJ1-1
clone size: many
CDR3 length: 14
CDR3 protein: CASSLVNLGTEAFF
CDR3 DNA: TGTGCCAGCAGCTTAGTGAACCTGGGGACTGAAGCTTTCTTT

V gene: TRBV29-1
D gene: .
J gene: TRBJ1-4
clone size: few
CDR3 length: 14
CDR3 protein: CSVEDPGTNEKLFF
CDR3 DNA: TGCAGCGTTGAAGATCCGGGGACAAATGAAAAACTGTTTTTT

V gene: TRBV6-5
D gene: .
J gene: TRBJ2-3
clone size: .
CDR3 length: 15
CDR3 protein: CASSLRDADTDTQYF
CDR3 DNA: TGTGCCAGCAGTCTCCGGGACGCAGATACAGATACGCAGTATTTT

V gene: TRBV28
D gene: .
J gene: TRBJ2-5
clone size: few
CDR3 length: 14
CDR3 protein: CASSPIWGEGTQYF
CDR3 DNA: TGTGCCAGCAGCCCGATCTGGGGTGAGGGGACCCAGTACTTC

V gene: TRBV7-9
D gene: TRBD1
J gene: TRBJ1-1
clone size: .
CDR3 length: 15
CDR3 protein: CASRQGASVNTEAFF
CDR3 DNA: TGTGCCAGCAGGCAGGGGGCGTCGGTGAACACTGAAGCTTTCTTT

V gene: TRBV20-1
D gene: .
J gene: TRBJ1-6
clone size: .
CDR3 length: 15
CDR3 protein: CSARDQYTRDSPLHF
CDR3 DNA: TGCAGTGCTAGAGATCAGTACACTCGCGATTCACCCCTCCACTTT

V gene: TRBV14
D gene: .
J gene: TRBJ1-6
clone size: .
CDR3 length: 15
CDR3 protein: CASSQRRGLSAPLHF
CDR3 DNA: TGTGCCAGCAGCCAACGCCGGGGGTTGAGTGCACCCCTCCACTTT

V gene: TRBV4-3
D gene: .
J gene: TRBJ1-5
clone size: few
CDR3 length: 16
CDR3 protein: CASSQDWTADDQPQHF
CDR3 DNA: TGCGCCAGCAGCCAAGATTGGACAGCGGACGATCAGCCCCAGCATTTT

V gene: TRBV5-6
D gene: TRBD1
J gene: TRBJ2-2
clone size: few
CDR3 length: 16
CDR3 protein: CASSLGGTGSTGELFF
CDR3 DNA: TGTGCCAGCAGCTTGGGAGGGACAGGGTCCACCGGGGAGCTGTTTTTT

V gene: TRBV7-9
D gene: .
J gene: TRBJ2-5
clone size: .
CDR3 length: 16
CDR3 protein: CASSFQPDRGRLVQYF
CDR3 DNA: TGTGCCAGCAGTTTCCAGCCCGACCGGGGGCGATTGGTCCAGTACTTC

V gene: TRBV7-2
D gene: .
J gene: TRBJ1-2
clone size: .
CDR3 length: 14
CDR3 protein: CVSSPRPGQGDYTF
CDR3 DNA: TGTGTCAGCAGCCCCCGGCCGGGGCAGGGTGACTACACCTTC

V gene: TRBV7-9
D gene: TRBD2
J gene: TRBJ2-1
clone size: many
CDR3 length: 18
CDR3 protein: CASSFLGLAGGGYNEQFF
CDR3 DNA: TGTGCCAGCAGCTTCCTTGGACTAGCGGGGGGCGGATACAATGAGCAGTTCTTC

V gene: TRBV6-2/TRBV6-3
D gene: .
J gene: TRBJ1-1
clone size: .
CDR3 length: 14
CDR3 protein: CASSYEAGNTEAFF
CDR3 DNA: TGTGCCAGCAGTTACGAGGCAGGTAACACTGAAGCTTTCTTT

V gene: TRBV7-2
D gene: .
J gene: TRBJ1-1
clone size: many
CDR3 length: 16
CDR3 protein: CASSLAPGFQRAEAFF
CDR3 DNA: TGTGCCAGCAGCTTAGCGCCGGGGTTCCAAAGGGCTGAAGCTTTCTTT

V gene: TRBV7-9
D gene: .
J gene: TRBJ2-5
clone size: .
CDR3 length: 12
CDR3 protein: CASSLDQGSEYF
CDR3 DNA: TGTGCCAGCAGCTTAGACCAAGGGTCGGAGTACTTC

V gene: TRBV7-2
D gene: TRBD2
J gene: TRBJ2-1
clone size: many
CDR3 length: 17
CDR3 protein: CASSSRGLAGSYNEQFF
CDR3 DNA: TGTGCCAGCAGCAGCAGGGGACTAGCGGGGTCCTACAATGAGCAGTTCTTC

V gene: TRBV29-1
D gene: .
J gene: TRBJ1-1
clone size: few
CDR3 length: 11
CDR3 protein: CSGAQGTEAFF
CDR3 DNA: TGCAGCGGAGCACAGGGAACTGAAGCTTTCTTT

V gene: TRBV20-1
D gene: .
J gene: TRBJ2-1
clone size: .
CDR3 length: 13
CDR3 protein: CSAREGGANEQFF
CDR3 DNA: TGCAGTGCTAGAGAGGGGGGGGCGAATGAGCAGTTCTTC

V gene: TRBV6-6
D gene: TRBD1
J gene: TRBJ2-5
clone size: .
CDR3 length: 14
CDR3 protein: CASSGWTGQETQYF
CDR3 DNA: TGTGCCAGCAGTGGGTGGACAGGGCAAGAGACCCAGTACTTC

V gene: TRBV20-1
D gene: .
J gene: TRBJ1-4
clone size: .
CDR3 length: 16
CDR3 protein: CSASPIPGVTNKKLFF
CDR3 DNA: TGCAGTGCTAGCCCTATTCCAGGAGTCACTAATAAAAAACTGTTTTTT

V gene: TRBV7-6
D gene: .
J gene: TRBJ2-1
clone size: .
CDR3 length: 16
CDR3 protein: CASSDGMGGSYNEQFF
CDR3 DNA: TGTGCCAGCAGCGACGGAATGGGGGGTTCCTACAATGAGCAGTTCTTC

V gene: TRBV7-2
D gene: TRBD1
J gene: TRBJ2-5
clone size: many
CDR3 length: 17
CDR3 protein: CASSNPGQGEVGETQYF
CDR3 DNA: TGTGCCAGCAGCAACCCGGGACAGGGAGAGGTAGGGGAGACCCAGTACTTC

V gene: TRBV29-1
D gene: TRBD2
J gene: TRBJ2-2
clone size: .
CDR3 length: 12
CDR3 protein: CSLPGGSGELFF
CDR3 DNA: TGCAGTTTACCCGGGGGGAGCGGGGAGCTGTTTTTT

V gene: TRBV15
D gene: .
J gene: TRBJ1-2
clone size: .
CDR3 length: 16
CDR3 protein: CATSRAVRESNYGYTF
CDR3 DNA: TGTGCCACCAGCAGAGCTGTTAGGGAGTCTAACTATGGCTACACCTTC

V gene: TRBV6-1
D gene: .
J gene: TRBJ2-3
clone size: many
CDR3 length: 13
CDR3 protein: CASSFRLTDTQYF
CDR3 DNA: TGTGCCAGCAGCTTCCGGTTAACAGATACGCAGTATTTT

V gene: TRBV7-9
D gene: .
J gene: TRBJ2-7
clone size: many
CDR3 length: 14
CDR3 protein: CASSSRDFAYEQYF
CDR3 DNA: TGTGCCAGCAGCTCGCGGGACTTTGCGTACGAGCAGTACTTC

V gene: TRBV28
D gene: TRBD2
J gene: TRBJ2-3
clone size: .
CDR3 length: 15
CDR3 protein: CASSLTSEVGDTQYF
CDR3 DNA: TGTGCCAGCAGTTTAACTAGCGAGGTGGGAGATACGCAGTATTTT

V gene: TRBV20-1
D gene: .
J gene: TRBJ1-1
clone size: .
CDR3 length: 14
CDR3 protein: CSARPRTANTEAFF
CDR3 DNA: TGCAGTGCTAGACCGAGAACAGCGAACACTGAAGCTTTCTTT

V gene: TRBV7-9
D gene: .
J gene: TRBJ2-5
clone size: few
CDR3 length: 14
CDR3 protein: CASRPPVGVETQYF
CDR3 DNA: TGTGCCAGCAGACCCCCCGTTGGGGTAGAGACCCAGTACTTC

V gene: TRBV6-5
D gene: .
J gene: TRBJ1-6
clone size: .
CDR3 length: 13
CDR3 protein: CASTWDTNSPLHF
CDR3 DNA: TGTGCCAGCACCTGGGACACTAATTCACCCCTCCACTTT

V gene: TRBV20-1
D gene: .
J gene: TRBJ2-4
clone size: .
CDR3 length: 14
CDR3 protein: CSSTAPLAKNIQYF
CDR3 DNA: TGCAGTTCGACAGCCCCACTAGCCAAAAACATTCAGTACTTC

V gene: TRBV4-2
D gene: .
J gene: TRBJ2-1
clone size: few
CDR3 length: 17
CDR3 protein: CASSQDLSGAPYNEQFF
CDR3 DNA: TGTGCCAGCAGCCAAGATCTTTCCGGGGCTCCCTACAATGAGCAGTTCTTC

V gene: TRBV28
D gene: .
J gene: TRBJ1-2
clone size: many
CDR3 length: 14
CDR3 protein: CASSPGVSDYGYTF
CDR3 DNA: TGTGCCAGCAGTCCAGGGGTTTCGGACTATGGCTACACCTTC

V gene: TRBV6-2/TRBV6-3
D gene: .
J gene: TRBJ1-5
clone size: few
CDR3 length: 15
CDR3 protein: CASSYAGFSNQPQHF
CDR3 DNA: TGTGCCAGCAGTTATGCGGGGTTCAGCAATCAGCCCCAGCATTTT

V gene: TRBV27
D gene: .
J gene: TRBJ1-2
clone size: .
CDR3 length: 15
CDR3 protein: CASSLFGAANYGYTF
CDR3 DNA: TGTGCCAGCAGTTTATTTGGGGCCGCTAACTATGGCTACACCTTC